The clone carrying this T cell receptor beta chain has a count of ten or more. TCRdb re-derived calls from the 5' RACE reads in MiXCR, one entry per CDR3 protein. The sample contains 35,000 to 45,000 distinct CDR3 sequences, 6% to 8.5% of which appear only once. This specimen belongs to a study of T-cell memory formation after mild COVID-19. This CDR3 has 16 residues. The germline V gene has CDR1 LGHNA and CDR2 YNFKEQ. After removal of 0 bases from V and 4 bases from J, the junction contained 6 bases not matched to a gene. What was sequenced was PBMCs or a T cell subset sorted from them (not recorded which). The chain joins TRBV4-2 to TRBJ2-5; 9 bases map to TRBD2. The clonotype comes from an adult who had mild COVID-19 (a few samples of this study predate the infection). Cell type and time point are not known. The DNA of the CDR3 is TGTGCCAGCAGCCAAGAGGCGGGAGGGCCCCCAGAGACCCAGTACTTC. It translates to CASSQEAGGPPETQYF.